Below are 10 T cell receptor beta chains sequenced from a single sample in a study of technical replicates of blood from several donors. Using immunoSEQ multiplex PCR, the repertoire was profiled, and TCRdb retains in-frame clones only, with some absent. The sample lists over 60,000 clones, about 90% occurring once. Sequenced input: PBMCs. The receptors stem from a human donor in good health. Some clones in this sample may be carry-over from other donors' samples.

This clone was observed once. The chain carries TRBV6-5 and TRBJ1-3; 7 bases are shared with TRBD1. CDR1 is MNHEY and CDR2 is SVGAGI in the germline V gene. The CDR3 contains 15 residues. V lost 8 bases and J lost 3; bases outside the gene matches: 10. Here the CDR3 reads CASSHLGDSGNTIYF. Written as DNA, the CDR3 is TGTGCCAGCTCCCATCTCGGGGACAGTGGAAACACCATATATTTT.

J is TRBJ2-5 and V is TRBV7-6; TRBD1 aligns across 9 bases. Germline CDR1 is SGHVS and CDR2 is FNYEAQ. This CDR3 region has 15 residues. Germline trimming cut 7 bases from V and 5 bases from J; bases unmatched to any gene: 11. The CDR3 DNA is TGTGCCAGCACCAGGGACAGGGAAGCTCGGGAGACCCAGTACTTC. As protein: CASTRDREARETQYF.

The chain recombines TRBV4-1 with TRBJ1-4; no clear D. The CDR3 is made up of 15 amino acids. Germline V gene sequence: CDR1 MGHRA, CDR2 YSYEKL. V lost 4 bases, J lost 5 bases, and 14 bases lay in between. The CDR3 coding sequence is TGCGCCAGCAGCCCCCTCCCGCAGGCGAATGAAAAACTGTTTTTT. It codes for CASSPLPQANEKLFF.

The genes are TRBV4-3 and TRBJ1-3; a possible D gene is TRBD1 (5 bases). Trimming removed 0 bases from V and 4 bases from J, with 10 bases in between. This CDR3 spans 15 amino acids. From germline, CDR1 is LGHNA and CDR2 YSLEER. The CDR3 protein is CASSQDWRGGNTIYF. CDR3 coding DNA: TGCGCCAGCAGCCAAGATTGGAGGGGCGGAAACACCATATATTTT.

This clone has only one observation. The V and J genes are TRBV6-5 and TRBJ2-1; 9 bases agree with TRBD1. The trim removed 2 bases at V and 5 bases at J, leaving 4 bases unmatched. Germline loops: CDR1 MNHEY, CDR2 SVGAGI. The CDR3 length is 15 residues. CDR3: CASSYRDRVNNEQFF. The CDR3 nucleotides are TGTGCCAGCAGTTACCGGGACAGGGTCAACAATGAGCAGTTCTTC.

The V and J genes are TRBV7-2 and TRBJ1-1; unclear D gene. Germline V CDR1 and CDR2: SGHTA, FQGNSA. The CDR3 is 13 residues long. V dropped 5 bases and J dropped 4 bases, with 11 bases sitting between them. CDR3 sequence: CASSITGSTEAFF. The CDR3 bases are TGTGCCAGCAGCATTACCGGGTCCACTGAAGCTTTCTTT.

The V gene is TRBV5-1, the J gene TRBJ1-1; TRBD1 might be the D (6 bases). V lost 1 base, J lost 11 bases, and 15 bases lay in between. This CDR3 spans 13 amino acids. Germline loops: CDR1 SGHRS, CDR2 YFSETQ. DNA for the CDR3: TGCGCCAGCAGCTTGAGCTTGGGGGCTGGGGCTTTCTTT. Residues: CASSLSLGAGAFF.

CDR3 sequence reads: CASSPNRGQNYGYTF. The CDR3 DNA sequence: TGTGCCAGCTCCCCCAACAGGGGGCAGAACTATGGCTACACCTTC. The chain is built from TRBV18 and TRBJ1-2; 9 bases align to TRBD1. Per germline, CDR1 KGHSH and CDR2 LQKENI. The CDR3 spans 15 residues. J lost 2 bases, V lost 6 bases, and 7 bases had no gene match.

The rearrangement joins TRBV7-8 to TRBJ2-5, with 7 bases aligning to TRBD2. The CDR3 contains 17 residues. After removal of 5 bases from V and 1 base from J, the junction contained 13 bases not matched to a gene. In germline, CDR1 is SGHVS, CDR2 FQNEAQ. CDR3 region: CASSPRGASGFQETQYF. The CDR3 nucleotides read TGTGCCAGCAGCCCTAGAGGGGCTAGCGGATTCCAAGAGACCCAGTACTTC.

The V and J genes are TRBV6-6 and TRBJ1-1; a possible D gene is TRBD1 (5 bases). The CDR3 sequence is 12 residues long. CDR1 is MNHNY, CDR2 SVGAGI, per germline (reference sequence). The V end was cut by 6 bases, the J end by 7 bases, with 12 bases between. The CDR3 DNA is TGTGCCAGCAGCCCACCCGGGGGTGAAGCTTTCTTT. Encoded protein: CASSPPGGEAFF.